Listed here are 24 T cell receptor beta chains from one sample, sequenced in a study of blood T cells in healthy people across ages (dated by TCRdb to 2013 to 2016). Library construction relied on 5' RACE. Reads for this sample came from an Illumina HiSeq 2500. The second PCR ran for about 6 to 12 cycles and used a J-beta primer mix along with a sample-barcoded 5' primer. The raw public data were reprocessed by TCRdb itself: fastp quality trimming at Q25, MiXCR clonotype calling, in-frame beta chains only. Records with the same CDR3 protein are collapsed into one entry carrying the most frequent genes and DNA. Across this sample there are about 730,000 distinct CDR3 sequences, with 35% to 45% seen only once. 20% to 25% of the sample lies in the top ten. Sequences were obtained from blood. These receptors were obtained from a woman aged 55 to 70 in good health.

This clonotype occurred a few times. The V call is TRBV28, the J call TRBJ2-1; 10 nucleotides align to TRBD2. V gave up 8 bases and J gave up 3 bases; unmatched junction bases: 13. Germline values: CDR1 MDHEN, CDR2 SYDVKM. This CDR3 contains 17 residues. The CDR3 here is CASGSGASGGLYNEQFF. CDR3 coding DNA: TGTGCCAGCGGAAGCGGGGCTAGCGGGGGACTCTACAATGAGCAGTTCTTC.

This clonotype was found a few times. Mismatch with germline at one junction end may stem from a read error. The chain is built from TRBV4-3 and TRBJ2-3; D remains unclear. The length of the CDR3 is 15 residues. Germline CDR1 LGHNA, CDR2 YSLEER. The CDR3 loop is CASSQERRSTDTQYF. CDR3 coding DNA: TGCGCCAGTAGCCAAGAACGGCGGAGCACAGATACGCAGTATTTT.

This clonotype was seen a few times. This sequence joins TRBV19 and TRBJ2-3, with 11 bases identical to TRBD2. In germline, CDR1 is LNHDA, CDR2 SQIVND (reference sequence). The CDR3 is made up of 15 amino acids. The V gene end was trimmed by 9 bases and the J gene end by 3 bases; junction bases not matched to a gene: 8. The chain's CDR3 is CASATTSGRTDTQYF. CDR3 bases: TGTGCCAGCGCCACAACTAGCGGGAGAACAGATACGCAGTATTTT.

This clonotype was observed at least ten times. The rearrangement joins TRBV9 to TRBJ2-7; 11 positions match TRBD2. Germline CDR1 is SGDLS and CDR2 is YYNGEE. Germline trimming cut 6 bases from V and 6 bases from J; bases unmatched to any gene: 8. The CDR3 has 14 amino acids. CDR3: CASTPTSGIAEQYF. The CDR3 DNA is TGTGCCAGCACCCCGACTAGCGGGATCGCCGAGCAGTACTTC.

The chain has TRBV12-3 or TRBV12-4 and TRBJ1-1, with unresolved D. Trimming removed 3 bases at V and 6 bases at J, with 5 bases between. There are 11 residues in the CDR3. The CDR3 here is CASSFSAEAFF. The CDR3 DNA follows: TGTGCCAGCAGTTTTAGCGCTGAAGCTTTCTTT.

In its sample, this clonotype was seen many times. The chain carries TRBV3-1 and TRBJ2-7, with TRBD2 matching 7 bases. The ends lost 0 bases at V and 2 bases at J; junction bases unmatched: 10. The CDR3 sequence is 17 residues long. CDR1 is LGHDT, CDR2 YNNKEL, per germline (reference sequence). The CDR3 region has the DNA TGTGCCAGCAGCCAAGATTCGGCGGGAGATTCGGCCTACGAGCAGTACTTC. Translation: CASSQDSAGDSAYEQYF.

The rearrangement uses TRBV20-1 and TRBJ2-5; D unclear. The CDR3 length is 10 residues. V shed 3 bases and J shed 11 bases, with 10 bases lying between them. Per germline, CDR1 DFQATT and CDR2 SNEGSKA (reference sequence). The CDR3 here is CSASEAEQYF. The CDR3 coding sequence is TGCAGTGCTAGTGAGGCTGAGCAGTACTTC.

Only a few counts were recorded for this clonotype. A single base separates this from a much larger clone, so it may be a read error. The chain joins TRBV5-1 to TRBJ2-5; 8 bases match TRBD2. This CDR3 comprises 17 residues. Germline V CDR1 and CDR2: SGHRS, YFSETQ. The junction had 21 bases not matched to a gene; V was cut back by 3 bases and J by 11 bases. The CDR3 DNA follows: TGCGCCAGCAGCTACCCGGGCGGGGGGCCATCTAAAAATGAGCAGTACTTC. This gives the protein CASSYPGGGPSKNEQYF.

The chain is built from TRBV20-1 and TRBJ2-5; 11 bases map to TRBD2. There are 15 residues in the CDR3. Germline loops: CDR1 DFQATT, CDR2 SNEGSKA (reference sequence). V trimming: 7 bases; J trimming: 5 bases; junction bases outside the gene matches: 12. CDR3 loop: CSVPIAGGPGETQYF. CDR3 nucleotide sequence: TGCAGTGTTCCTATAGCGGGAGGGCCCGGGGAGACCCAGTACTTC.

The chain joins TRBV18 to TRBJ2-3; the D gene is possibly TRBD1 (5 bases). The ends were cut back, 3 bases at V and 2 bases at J, with 12 bases in the middle. Per the germline V gene, CDR1 is KGHSH and CDR2 is LQKENI. CDR3 length: 15 amino acids. Here the CDR3 reads CASSPPLQDTDTQYF. The CDR3 nucleotides are TGTGCCAGCTCACCGCCCCTACAGGACACAGATACGCAGTATTTT.

The genes are TRBV20-1 and TRBJ2-7, with 8 positions matching TRBD1. Germline V gives CDR1 DFQATT, CDR2 SNEGSKA (reference sequence). V was pared by 6 bases and J by 7 bases, with 11 bases of the junction left unmatched. CDR3 length equals 13 residues. The CDR3 DNA reads TGCAGTGCCCCGACAGGGGATCGCAATGAGCAGTACTTC. Protein: CSAPTGDRNEQYF.

There are a few counts of this clonotype. CDR3 in DNA: TGTGCCAGCAGATTTACGGACTCCTACGAGCAGTACTTC. This translates into CASRFTDSYEQYF. The rearrangement links TRBV27 to TRBJ2-7, with no clear D. CDR1 and CDR2 from the germline V gene are MNHEY and SMNVEV (reference sequence). V lost 6 bases to trimming and J lost 0 bases, with 9 bases between them. The CDR3 runs to 13 residues.

A note on this clonotype: This may arise from a read error, as a much more abundant clone is one base away. CDR3 in DNA: TGCGCCAGCAGCAGCCGTTGGGACAGGGGTGATGGTGAGCAGTTCTTC. Amino acids: CASSSRWDRGDGEQFF. The chain joins TRBV5-1 to TRBJ2-1, with 10 bases that match TRBD1. Trimming took 4 bases from V and 9 from J; bases not matched to a gene: 13. This CDR3 region has 16 residues. Germline-derived CDR1 and CDR2 are SGHRS and YFSETQ. Drawing the rest from reference TRBV5-1 and TRBJ2-1, the complete variable domain is KAGVTQTPRYLIKTRGQQVTLSCSPISGHRSVSWYQQTPGQGLQFLFEYFSETQRNKGNFPGRFSGRQFSNSRSEMNVSTLELGDSALYLCASSSRWDRGDGEQFFGPGTRLTVL.

There are a few counts of this clonotype. The rearrangement joins TRBV7-9 to TRBJ2-5, with 8 bases matching TRBD2. The CDR3 is 18 residues long. The V segment lost 1 base and the J segment 2 bases; nucleotides outside the gene matches: 12. Germline CDR1 SEHNR, CDR2 FQNEAQ (reference sequence). CDR3 bases: TGTGCCAGCAGCTTAGATCGAAGACGGCGGGAGGCACAAGAGACCCAGTACTTC. It encodes CASSLDRRRREAQETQYF.

This clonotype was counted a single time. This chain connects TRBV4-2 to TRBJ1-2; 7 positions match TRBD1. The CDR3 is 16 amino acids. Germline trimming cut 0 bases from V and 6 bases from J; bases unmatched to any gene: 10. Per the germline V gene, CDR1 is LGHNA and CDR2 is YNFKEQ. The CDR3 bases are TGTGCCAGCAGCCAAGAGGCCCTGGACAGGCACCATGGCTACACCTTC. The encoded protein is CASSQEALDRHHGYTF.

Ten or more counts support this clonotype. CDR3 in amino acids: CASSYSPGLAGYEQYF. CDR3 sequence (DNA): TGTGCCAGCAGTTATTCCCCAGGGCTGGCGGGCTACGAGCAGTACTTC. The chain joins TRBV6-5 to TRBJ2-7; possibly TRBD1 or TRBD2 for D (5 bases each). In germline, CDR1 is MNHEY, CDR2 SVGAGI. The CDR3 consists of 16 residues. Between the trimmed V and J ends, which lost 3 bases and 3 bases, there was a span of 18 bases.

In this sample, this clonotype turned up a few times. This chain links TRBV6-1 with TRBJ2-3, with 9 bases matching TRBD2. The CDR3 length is 16 residues. CDR1 is MNHNS, CDR2 SASEGT, per germline. V shed 1 base and J 2 bases; nucleotides not matched to a gene: 4. The CDR3 region has the DNA TGTGCCAGCAGTGAAGGAGCGGGAGGCCTCACAGATACGCAGTATTTT. This encodes CASSEGAGGLTDTQYF.

This clonotype was observed many times. The chain's CDR3 is CASSQDDVQQPQETQYF. The DNA for the CDR3 is TGCGCCAGCAGCCAAGATGATGTTCAGCAACCCCAAGAGACCCAGTACTTC. The chain recombines TRBV4-1 with TRBJ2-5; unclear D gene. Trimming cost V 0 bases and J 1 base, with 15 bases left between them. The length of the CDR3 is 17 residues. CDR1 is MGHRA and CDR2 is YSYEKL in the germline V gene.

The V and J genes are TRBV6-5 and TRBJ2-3, with D hard to call. This CDR3 region has 13 residues. V was trimmed by 0 bases and J by 8 bases, leaving 9 bases between them. From germline, CDR1 is MNHEY and CDR2 SVGAGI. The CDR3 nucleotides are TGTGCCAGCAGTTACTCCTCGGTGGGTACGCAGTATTTT. It yields the protein CASSYSSVGTQYF.

A note on this clonotype: A junction boundary mismatches the germline segment, possibly from a read error. The V gene is TRBV27, the J gene TRBJ2-1; 7 bases align to TRBD2. CDR3 length: 15 residues. Germline loops: CDR1 MNHEY, CDR2 SMNVEV (reference sequence). DNA of the CDR3: TGTGCCAACAGTTTCAGGACTAGCTCCTACAATGAGCAGTTCTTC. It specifies CANSFRTSSYNEQFF.

This clonotype was seen a few times. This chain joins TRBV20-1 and TRBJ2-1; unclear D gene. This CDR3 comprises 11 residues. Trimming cost V 6 bases and J 10 bases, with 13 bases left between them. Per the germline V gene, CDR1 is DFQATT and CDR2 is SNEGSKA (reference sequence). CDR3 residues: CSARTWEEQFF. CDR3 DNA: TGCAGTGCCCGGACCTGGGAAGAGCAGTTCTTC.

The chain carries TRBV7-9 and TRBJ2-7; 14 bases agree with TRBD2. CDR1 is SEHNR, CDR2 FQNEAQ, per germline (reference sequence). The CDR3 is made up of 16 amino acids. V lost 5 bases to trimming and J lost 6 bases; unmatched junction nucleotides: 9. CDR3 sequence reads: CASSTGTSGRHSEQYF. CDR3 nucleotide sequence: TGTGCCAGCAGCACTGGGACTAGCGGGAGACATAGCGAGCAGTACTTC.

DNA for the CDR3: TGTGCCAGCTCTCCTGGCGGGAGGACCCTACCGGGGACCCAGTACTTC. This sequence encodes CASSPGGRTLPGTQYF. The chain recombines TRBV9 with TRBJ2-5; the match to TRBD2 covers 8 bases. Germline CDR1 reads SGDLS; CDR2 reads YYNGEE. With 7 bases clipped from V and 7 bases from J, the junction kept 18 bases outside the gene matches. CDR3 size: 16 residues.

The chain employs TRBV25-1 and TRBJ2-1, with 12 bases lining up with TRBD2. The germline gives CDR1 MGHDK, CDR2 SYGVNS. V dropped 1 base and J dropped 7; count of bases not matched to a gene: 5. The CDR3 length is 16 residues. The CDR3 DNA sequence: TGTGCCAGCAGTGAATCTAGCGGGAGGGCCAAGAATGAGCAGTTCTTC. It translates to CASSESSGRAKNEQFF. The variable domain in full, with the rest retrieved from reference TRBV25-1 and TRBJ2-1, is EADIYQTPRYLVIGTGKKITLECSQTMGHDKMYWYQQDPGMELHLIHYSYGVNSTEKGDLSSESTVSRIRTEHFPLTLESARPSHTSQYLCASSESSGRAKNEQFFGPGTRLTVL.